This T cell receptor beta chain originates from a study of chemoradiotherapy in HPV16-positive cancers. Notes on the study in general: HPV-responsive T-cell expansion during chemoradiotherapy was linked to improved recurrence-free survival in HPV16-positive patients.

Clones were sequenced by immunoSEQ multiplex PCR, and TCRdb holds only the in-frame ones, with some missing. The sample consists of around 62,000 clones, 88% of them appearing once. This clone was observed a handful of times. Its target is unknown. Over chemoradiotherapy, repertoires were sampled more than once. Germline CDR1 KGHSH, CDR2 LQKENI. Trimming shortened V by 3 bases and J by 0 bases, and 13 bases separated the two germline ends. The CDR3 runs 16 residues. The sample in question was blood, obtained from a patient who underwent chemoradiotherapy. This receptor was obtained from a human donor with HPV-associated anogenital cancer. The chain couples TRBV18 to TRBJ2-3; D gene uncertain. Written as DNA, the CDR3 is TGTGCCAGCTCACCTTTTCCCATGGGGAGCACAGATACGCAGTATTTT. It yields the protein CASSPFPMGSTDTQYF. Full variable domain (rest looked up from reference TRBV18 and TRBJ2-3): NAGVMQNPRHLVRRRGQEARLRCSPMKGHSHVYWYRQLPEEGLKFMVYLQKENIIDESGMPKERFSAEFPKEGPSILRIQQVVRGDSAAYFCASSPFPMGSTDTQYFGPGTRLTVL.